This passage covers 4 T cell receptor beta chains from one sample sequenced in a study of PD-1 blockade in classical Hodgkin lymphoma. Specified time point: cycle 4 day 1 (C4D1), after more than five weeks of nivolumab. All patients experienced relapse after autologous stem cell transplantation, and brentuximab vedotin exposure was variable. Profiled with immunoSEQ multiplex PCR; TCRdb holds only in-frame clones, not every one. The table shows tens of thousands of clones, with 60% to 80% occurring only once. The sample was peripheral blood mononuclear cells (PBMCs), taken before the fourth cycle of nivolumab. All receptors come from a human donor with classical Hodgkin lymphoma.

The count of this clone is one. This chain joins TRBV7-3 and TRBJ2-3, with 7 bases matching TRBD1. The germline V gene has CDR1 SGHTA and CDR2 FQGTGA. V dropped 5 bases and J dropped 6; count of bases not matched to a gene: 8. This CDR3 comprises 14 residues. CDR3 sequence reads: CASSPGQARDTQYF. The CDR3 DNA reads as TGTGCCAGCAGCCCCGGACAGGCGCGGGATACGCAGTATTTT.

V is TRBV7-3 and J is TRBJ1-4, with 9 nucleotides matching TRBD1. Germline-derived CDR1 and CDR2 are SGHTA and FQGTGA. CDR3 size: 17 residues. J lost 0 bases, V lost 5 bases, and 7 bases had no gene match. CDR3 nucleotides: TGTGCCAGCAGCCCCCTACAGGGGGCAGCAACTAATGAAAAACTGTTTTTT. Translated, it gives CASSPLQGAATNEKLFF.

This clone was seen a few times. This chain connects TRBV4-3 to TRBJ2-7; D is unclear. Germline assignment: CDR1 LGHNA and CDR2 YSLEER. The V end was cut by 0 bases, the J end by 1 base, with 7 bases between. The CDR3 has 14 amino acids. This CDR3 is CASSQDRTSYEQYF. CDR3 coding DNA: TGCGCCAGCAGCCAAGATCGAACATCCTACGAGCAGTACTTC.

This clone came up once. The CDR3 spells CASSVGQGGLVGNTIYF. CDR3 bases: TGTGCCAGCAGCGTCGGACAGGGGGGACTTGTTGGAAACACCATATATTTT. The chain couples TRBV9 to TRBJ1-3; 10 nucleotides match TRBD1. This CDR3 has 17 residues. Germline assignment: CDR1 SGDLS and CDR2 YYNGEE. The V gene end was trimmed by 2 bases and the J gene end by 3 bases; junction bases not matched to a gene: 8. The full variable domain, completed using reference TRBV9 and TRBJ1-3, is DSGVTQTPKHLITATGQRVTLRCSPRSGDLSVYWYQQSLDQGLQFLIQYYNGEERAKGNILERFSAQQFPDLHSELNLSSLELGDSALYFCASSVGQGGLVGNTIYFGEGSWLTVV.